A selection of T cell receptor beta chains follows, all from one sample in a study of cytomegalovirus exposure and HLA in healthy donors. Method: immunoSEQ multiplex PCR; TCRdb's copy keeps in-frame clones and lacks some. The sample yields roughly 200,000 clones, of which the top ten take up roughly 1.1%. The specimen sequenced was PBMCs. These receptors were obtained from a girl aged 2 to 10 in good health and CMV-seropositive. The conserved cysteine and the conserved F or W are not part of the CDR3 here. The order of the fields is V gene, J gene, CDR3 protein.

TRBV28,TRBJ1-5,ASSLDLQGIHQPQH
TRBV6-6,TRBJ2-5,ASSYRDRGETQY
TRBV6-1,TRBJ2-5,ASREYSLGTQY
TRBV10-3,TRBJ2-7,AIRPGQGYEQY
TRBV28,TRBJ1-5,ASSSNNQPQH
TRBV27,TRBJ2-7,ASRRASGRERVTGVYEQY
TRBV13,TRBJ2-5,ASSSRTGLYSGETQY
TRBV28,TRBJ2-5,ASSRTGVAQY
TRBV5-5,TRBJ2-5,ASSRGTFQETQY
TRBV18,TRBJ2-7,ASSAGGGAEQY
TRBV11-2,TRBJ2-5,ASSYRQPYQETQY
TRBV27,TRBJ2-7,ASTPRDRVRYEQY
TRBV7-3,TRBJ1-4,ASSSTGGNEKLF
TRBV6-5,TRBJ2-2,ASSYQHVANTGELF
TRBV2,TRBJ2-7,ASSDHRDRDVTYEQY
TRBV28,TRBJ1-1,ASSLATEAF
TRBV7-6,TRBJ1-2,ASTSGSLRGYT
TRBV25-1,TRBJ2-1,ASSGTGPNEQF
TRBV4-1,TRBJ2-7,ASSRRWGWGRAGEQY
TRBV2,TRBJ1-4,ASTYRGGSEKLF
TRBV19,TRBJ2-3,ASSTRGSTDTQY
TRBV5-5,TRBJ2-5,ASSLASGVTKTQY
TRBV28,TRBJ1-1,ASSLQGPGENTEAF
TRBV27,TRBJ2-7,ASSLGLSYEQY
TRBV7-9,TRBJ2-7,ASSPGLAGREQY
TRBV14,TRBJ2-7,ASSLTGFQLYEQY
TRBV5-4,TRBJ2-2,ASSFDQVNTGELF
TRBV11-2,TRBJ1-2,ASSPSSDYDYT
TRBV28,TRBJ1-5,ASSPRVSNQPQH
TRBV5-6,TRBJ2-1,ASSFEGTSLNEQF
TRBV10-3,TRBJ2-5,AIRDLGPETQY
TRBV7-8,TRBJ1-2,AVGGALVNYGYT
TRBV4-2,TRBJ2-7,ASSTGLADYEQY
TRBV15,TRBJ2-2,ATSRDLATNTGELF
TRBV10-3,TRBJ1-2,AISDSLTRYGYT
TRBV6-6,TRBJ1-5,ASSYVPGMMGQPQH
TRBV14,TRBJ2-1,ASSHVRTSGYNEQF
TRBV2,TRBJ2-7,ASVRQGYEQY
TRBV25-1,TRBJ1-1,ASRILSGVNTEAF
TRBV11-3,TRBJ2-2,ASSLGLAGGANEAGELF
TRBV6-6,TRBJ2-3,ASRGAVDTQY
TRBV30,TRBJ1-3,AWNGDRDGNTIY
TRBV30,TRBJ1-2,AWSETEYYGYT
TRBV28,TRBJ2-3,ASSLPLADTQY
TRBV5-4,TRBJ1-2,ASRQGPYGYT